This T cell receptor (beta chain) was captured by sequencing in a study of blood T cell repertoires in COVID-19. CDR3 length equals 18 residues. In germline, CDR1 is LGHDT, CDR2 YNNKEL (reference sequence). V lost 3 bases and J lost 2; bases outside the gene matches: 11. Assay used: immunoSEQ multiplex PCR; TCRdb lists only in-frame clones, some missing. The data show 160,000 or so clones, about four fifths seen once. The receptor comes from a man aged 65-85 years who had recovered from COVID-19. V is TRBV3-1 (or the pseudogene TRBV3-2) and J is TRBJ2-7, with 12 nucleotides matching TRBD2. Sequenced: peripheral blood. The CDR3 DNA sequence: TGTGCCAGCAGCCACCAAGGAGGACTAGCGGGACCCACCTACGAGCAGTACTTC. This sequence encodes CASSHQGGLAGPTYEQYF.